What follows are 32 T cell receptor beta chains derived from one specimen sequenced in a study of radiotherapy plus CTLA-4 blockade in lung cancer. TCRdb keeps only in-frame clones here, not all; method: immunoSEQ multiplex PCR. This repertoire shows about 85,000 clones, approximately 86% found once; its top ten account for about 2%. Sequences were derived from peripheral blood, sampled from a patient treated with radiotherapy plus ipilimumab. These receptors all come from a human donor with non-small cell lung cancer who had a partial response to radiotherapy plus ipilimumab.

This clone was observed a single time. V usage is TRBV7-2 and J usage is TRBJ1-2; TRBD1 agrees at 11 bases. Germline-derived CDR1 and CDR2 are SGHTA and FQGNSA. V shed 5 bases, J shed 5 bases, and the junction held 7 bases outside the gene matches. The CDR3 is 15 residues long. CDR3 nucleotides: TGTGCCAGCAGCCTAGGGACAGGGGGACTGTATGGCTACACCTTC. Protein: CASSLGTGGLYGYTF. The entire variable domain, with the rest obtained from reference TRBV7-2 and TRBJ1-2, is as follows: GAGVSQSPSNKVTEKGKDVELRCDPISGHTALYWYRQSLGQGLEFLIYFQGNSAPDKSGLPSDRFSAERTGGSVSTLTIQRTQQEDSAVYLCASSLGTGGLYGYTFGSGTRLTVV.

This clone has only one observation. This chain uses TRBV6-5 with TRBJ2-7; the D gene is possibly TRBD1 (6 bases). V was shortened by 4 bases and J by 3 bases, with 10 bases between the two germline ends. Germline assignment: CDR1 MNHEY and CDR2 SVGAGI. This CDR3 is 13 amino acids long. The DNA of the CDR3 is TGTGCCAGCAGTTCCCCGACAGGCTACGAGCAGTACTTC. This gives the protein CASSSPTGYEQYF.

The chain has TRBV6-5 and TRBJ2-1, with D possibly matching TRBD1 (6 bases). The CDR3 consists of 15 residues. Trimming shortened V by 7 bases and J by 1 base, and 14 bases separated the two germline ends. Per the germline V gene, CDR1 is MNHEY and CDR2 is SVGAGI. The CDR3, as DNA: TGTGCCAGCAAAATCTACAGGGAATCCTACAATGAGCAGTTCTTC. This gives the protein CASKIYRESYNEQFF.

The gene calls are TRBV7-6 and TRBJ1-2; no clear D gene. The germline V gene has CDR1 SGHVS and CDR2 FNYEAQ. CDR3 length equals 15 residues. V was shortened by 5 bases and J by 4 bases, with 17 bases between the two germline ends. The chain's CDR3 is CASSTPGLAGYGYTF. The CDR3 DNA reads TGTGCCAGCAGCACCCCAGGTTTGGCAGGCTATGGCTACACCTTC.

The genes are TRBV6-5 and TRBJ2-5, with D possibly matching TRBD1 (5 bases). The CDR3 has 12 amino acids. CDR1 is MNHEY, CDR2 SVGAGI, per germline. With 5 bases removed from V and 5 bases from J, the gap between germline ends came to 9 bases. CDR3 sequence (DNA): TGTGCCAGCAGTAGGGGTACGGAGACCCAGTACTTC. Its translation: CASSRGTETQYF.

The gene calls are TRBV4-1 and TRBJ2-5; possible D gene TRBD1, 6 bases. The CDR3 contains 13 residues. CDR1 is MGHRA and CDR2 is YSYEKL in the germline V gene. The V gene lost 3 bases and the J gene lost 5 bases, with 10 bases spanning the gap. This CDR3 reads CASSQGARETQYF. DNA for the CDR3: TGCGCCAGCAGCCAGGGGGCCCGGGAGACCCAGTACTTC.

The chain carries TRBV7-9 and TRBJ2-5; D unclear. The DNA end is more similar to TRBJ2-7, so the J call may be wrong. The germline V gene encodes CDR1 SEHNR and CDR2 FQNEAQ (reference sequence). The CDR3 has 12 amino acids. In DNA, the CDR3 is TGTGCCAGCACCAAAGAAGAGTCCGAGCAGTACTTC. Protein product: CASTKEESEQYF.

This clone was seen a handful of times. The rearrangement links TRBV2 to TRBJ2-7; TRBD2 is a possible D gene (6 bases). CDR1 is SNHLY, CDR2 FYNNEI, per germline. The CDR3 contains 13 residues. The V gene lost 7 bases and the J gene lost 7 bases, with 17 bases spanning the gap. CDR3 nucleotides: TGTGCCAGCATGGAGGGAACGGTAGGAGAGCAGTACTTC. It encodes CASMEGTVGEQYF.

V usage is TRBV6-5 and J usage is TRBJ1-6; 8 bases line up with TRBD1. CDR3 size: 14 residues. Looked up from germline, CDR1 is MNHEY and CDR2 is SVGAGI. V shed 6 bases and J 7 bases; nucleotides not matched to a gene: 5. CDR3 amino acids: CASRLQGGNSPLHF. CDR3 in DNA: TGTGCCAGCAGATTACAGGGGGGCAATTCACCCCTCCACTTT.

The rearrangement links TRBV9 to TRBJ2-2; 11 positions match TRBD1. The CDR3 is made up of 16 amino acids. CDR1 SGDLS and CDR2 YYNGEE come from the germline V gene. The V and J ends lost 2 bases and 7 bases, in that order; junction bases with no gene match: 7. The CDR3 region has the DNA TGTGCCAGCAGCGTCCTTGGACAGGGGGCGGGCGGGGAGCTGTTTTTT. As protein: CASSVLGQGAGGELFF.

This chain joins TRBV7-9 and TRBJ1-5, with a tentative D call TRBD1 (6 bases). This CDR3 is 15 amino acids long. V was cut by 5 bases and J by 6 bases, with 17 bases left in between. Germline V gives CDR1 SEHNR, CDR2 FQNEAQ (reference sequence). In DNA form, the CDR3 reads TGTGCCAGCAGCCAAGGGAGGGGGGAGGCTCAGCCCCAGCATTTT. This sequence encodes CASSQGRGEAQPQHF.

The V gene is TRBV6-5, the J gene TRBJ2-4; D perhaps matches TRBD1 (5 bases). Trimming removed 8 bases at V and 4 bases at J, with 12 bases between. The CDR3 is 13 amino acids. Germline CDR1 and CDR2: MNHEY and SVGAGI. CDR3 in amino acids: CASGAALKNIQYF. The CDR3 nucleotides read TGTGCCAGCGGGGCGGCACTTAAAAACATTCAGTACTTC.

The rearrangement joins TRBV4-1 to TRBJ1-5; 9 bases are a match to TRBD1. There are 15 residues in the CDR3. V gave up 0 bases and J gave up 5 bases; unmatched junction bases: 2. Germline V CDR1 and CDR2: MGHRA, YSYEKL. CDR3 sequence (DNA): TGCGCCAGCAGCCAAGACGGACAGGGGCATCAGCCCCAGCATTTT. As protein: CASSQDGQGHQPQHF.

CDR3 in amino acids: CASSGGQGNQPQHF. The DNA for the CDR3 is TGTGCCAGCAGTGGAGGACAGGGCAATCAGCCCCAGCATTTT. The V and J genes are TRBV27 and TRBJ1-5, with TRBD1 identical over 7 bases. This CDR3 spans 14 amino acids. Trimming at V came to 5 bases and at J to 2 bases, leaving 3 bases not matched to a gene. From germline, CDR1 is MNHEY and CDR2 SMNVEV (reference sequence).

CDR3 nucleotide sequence: TGTGCCAGCAAGGGGACAGATACACATAATTCACCCCTCCACTTT. This gives the protein CASKGTDTHNSPLHF. This sequence joins TRBV2 and TRBJ1-6, with TRBD1 matching over 7 bases. Germline V lookup: CDR1 SNHLY, CDR2 FYNNEI. This CDR3 comprises 15 residues. With 7 bases clipped from V and 5 bases from J, the junction kept 8 bases outside the gene matches.

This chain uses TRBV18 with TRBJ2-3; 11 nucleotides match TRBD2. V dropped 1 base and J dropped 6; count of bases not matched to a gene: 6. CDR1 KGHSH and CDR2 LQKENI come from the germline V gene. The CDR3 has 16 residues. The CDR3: CASSPLTSGSFDTQYF. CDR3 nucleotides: TGTGCCAGCTCACCACTAACTAGCGGGAGTTTTGATACGCAGTATTTT.

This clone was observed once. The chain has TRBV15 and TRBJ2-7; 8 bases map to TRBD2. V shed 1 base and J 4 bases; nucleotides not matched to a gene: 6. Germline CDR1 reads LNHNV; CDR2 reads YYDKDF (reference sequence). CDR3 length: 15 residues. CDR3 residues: CATSRAGGPFYEQYF. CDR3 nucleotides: TGTGCCACCAGCAGAGCGGGAGGGCCTTTTTACGAGCAGTACTTC.

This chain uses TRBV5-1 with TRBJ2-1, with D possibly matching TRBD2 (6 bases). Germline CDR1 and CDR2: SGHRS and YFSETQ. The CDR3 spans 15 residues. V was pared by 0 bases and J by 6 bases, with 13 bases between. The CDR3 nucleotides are TGCGCCAGCAGCTTGGCCGCACTAGCAGGCAATGAGCAGTTCTTC. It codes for CASSLAALAGNEQFF.

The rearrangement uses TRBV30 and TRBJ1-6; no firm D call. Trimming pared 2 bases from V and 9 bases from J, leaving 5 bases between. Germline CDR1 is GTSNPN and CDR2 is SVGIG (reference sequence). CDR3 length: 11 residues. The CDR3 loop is CAWSRSSPLHF. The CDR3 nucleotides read TGTGCCTGGAGTAGGAGTTCACCCCTCCACTTT.

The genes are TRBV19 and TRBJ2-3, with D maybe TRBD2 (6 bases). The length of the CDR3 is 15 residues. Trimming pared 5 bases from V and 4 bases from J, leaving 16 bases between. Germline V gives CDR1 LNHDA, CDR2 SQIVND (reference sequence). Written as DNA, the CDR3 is TGTGCCAGTAGTGATCCACGGGGGAGGTCAGATACGCAGTATTTT. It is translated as CASSDPRGRSDTQYF.

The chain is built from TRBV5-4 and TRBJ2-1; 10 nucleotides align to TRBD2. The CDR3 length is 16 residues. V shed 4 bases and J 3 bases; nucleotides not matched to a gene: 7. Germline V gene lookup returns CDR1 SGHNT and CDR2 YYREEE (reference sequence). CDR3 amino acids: CASSTGSSGSYNEQFF. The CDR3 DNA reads TGTGCCAGCAGCACCGGATCTAGCGGGAGCTACAATGAGCAGTTCTTC.

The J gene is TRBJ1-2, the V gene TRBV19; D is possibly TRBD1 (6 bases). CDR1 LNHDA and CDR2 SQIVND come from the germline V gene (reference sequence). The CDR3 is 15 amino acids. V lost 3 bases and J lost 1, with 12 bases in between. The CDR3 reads CASSIEGEVNYGYTF. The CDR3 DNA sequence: TGTGCCAGTAGTATCGAGGGGGAAGTTAACTATGGCTACACCTTC. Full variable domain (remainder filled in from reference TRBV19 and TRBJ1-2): DGGITQSPKYLFRKEGQNVTLSCEQNLNHDAMYWYRQDPGQGLRLIYYSQIVNDFQKGDIAEGYSVSREKKESFPLTVTSAQKNPTAFYLCASSIEGEVNYGYTFGSGTRLTVV.

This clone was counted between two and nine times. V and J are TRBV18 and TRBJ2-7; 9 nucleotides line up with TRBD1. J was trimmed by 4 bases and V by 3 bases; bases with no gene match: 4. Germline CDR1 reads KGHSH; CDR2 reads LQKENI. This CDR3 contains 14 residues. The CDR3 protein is CASSPRTGEYEQYF. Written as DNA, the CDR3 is TGTGCCAGCTCACCTCGGACAGGGGAATACGAGCAGTACTTC.

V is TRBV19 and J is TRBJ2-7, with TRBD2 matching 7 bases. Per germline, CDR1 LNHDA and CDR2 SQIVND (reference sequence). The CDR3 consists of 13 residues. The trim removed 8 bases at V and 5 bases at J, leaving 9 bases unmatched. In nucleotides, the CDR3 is TGTGCCAGTCGCGTAGTGGCGGGAGACGAGCAGTACGTC. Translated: CASRVVAGDEQYV.

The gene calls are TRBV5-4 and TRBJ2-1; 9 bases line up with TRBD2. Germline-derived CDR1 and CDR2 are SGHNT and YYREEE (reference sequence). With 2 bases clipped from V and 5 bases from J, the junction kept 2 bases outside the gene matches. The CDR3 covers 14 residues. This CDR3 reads CASSFPSGDNEQFF. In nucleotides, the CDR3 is TGTGCCAGCAGCTTCCCTAGCGGGGACAATGAGCAGTTCTTC.

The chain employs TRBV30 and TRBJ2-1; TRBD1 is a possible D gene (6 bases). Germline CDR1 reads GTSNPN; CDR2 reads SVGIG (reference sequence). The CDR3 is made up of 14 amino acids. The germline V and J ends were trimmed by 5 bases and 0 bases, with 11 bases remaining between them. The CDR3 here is CAWEGQHSYNEQFF. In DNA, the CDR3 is TGTGCCTGGGAAGGACAGCACTCCTACAATGAGCAGTTCTTC. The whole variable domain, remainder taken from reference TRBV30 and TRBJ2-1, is SQTIHQWPATLVQPVGSPLSLECTVEGTSNPNLYWYRQAAGRGLQLLFYSVGIGQISSEVPQNLSASRPQDRQFILSSKKLLLSDSGFYLCAWEGQHSYNEQFFGPGTRLTVL.

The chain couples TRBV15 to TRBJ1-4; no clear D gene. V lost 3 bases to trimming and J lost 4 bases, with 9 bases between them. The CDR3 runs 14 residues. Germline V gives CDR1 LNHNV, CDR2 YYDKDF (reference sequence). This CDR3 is CATSSQRNNEKLFF. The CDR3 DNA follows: TGTGCCACCAGCAGTCAGCGTAATAATGAAAAACTGTTTTTT.

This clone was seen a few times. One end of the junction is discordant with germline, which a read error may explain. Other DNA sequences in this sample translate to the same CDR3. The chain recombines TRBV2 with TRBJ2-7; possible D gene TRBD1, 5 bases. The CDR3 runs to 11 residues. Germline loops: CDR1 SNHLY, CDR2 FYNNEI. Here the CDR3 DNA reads TGTGCCCGCAGGGCGGCATACGAGCAGTACTTC. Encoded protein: CARRAAYEQYF.

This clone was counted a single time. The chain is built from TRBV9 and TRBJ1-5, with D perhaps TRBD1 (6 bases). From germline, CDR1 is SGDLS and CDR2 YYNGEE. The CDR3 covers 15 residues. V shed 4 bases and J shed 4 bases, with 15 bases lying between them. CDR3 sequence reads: CASSKGVQGNQPQHF. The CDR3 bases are TGTGCCAGCAGCAAGGGGGTTCAGGGTAATCAGCCCCAGCATTTT.

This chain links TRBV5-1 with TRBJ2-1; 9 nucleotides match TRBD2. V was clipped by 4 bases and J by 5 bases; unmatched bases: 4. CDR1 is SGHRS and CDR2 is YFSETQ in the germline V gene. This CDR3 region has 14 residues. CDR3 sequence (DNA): TGCGCCAGCAGCCGACTAGCGGAGAACAATGAGCAGTTCTTC. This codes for CASSRLAENNEQFF.

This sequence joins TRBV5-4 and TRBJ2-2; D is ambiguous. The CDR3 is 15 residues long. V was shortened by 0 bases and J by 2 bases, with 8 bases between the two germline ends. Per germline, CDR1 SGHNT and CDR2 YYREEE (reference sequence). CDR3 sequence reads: CASSLAVGNTGELFF. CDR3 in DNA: TGTGCCAGCAGCTTGGCAGTTGGTAACACCGGGGAGCTGTTTTTT.

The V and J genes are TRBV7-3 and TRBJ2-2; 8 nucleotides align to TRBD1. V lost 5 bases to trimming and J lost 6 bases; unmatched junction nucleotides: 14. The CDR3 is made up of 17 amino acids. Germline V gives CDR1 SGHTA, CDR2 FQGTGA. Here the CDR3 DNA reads TGTGCCAGCAGCCCCGACCCCCGGACAGGGTCAGCCGGGGAGCTGTTTTTT. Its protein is CASSPDPRTGSAGELFF.